The clone carrying this TCR beta chain was counted between two and nine times. No antigen is known for it. The sample is drawn from a study of blood T cells in healthy people across ages. Notes on the study in general: Estimates based on one million T cells were treated as lower bounds. The study lacked donor CMV status, which possibly confounded expanded clonotype changes.

A second PCR of 7 to 11 cycles used a sample-barcoded 5' primer and a J-beta primer mix. TCRdb itself ran the 5' RACE reads through MiXCR, one entry per CDR3 protein. Altogether nearly 1 million distinct CDR3 sequences are present, approximately 50% being singletons, with the ten largest covering over 20%. CDR1 and CDR2 from the germline V gene are DFQATT and SNEGSKA (reference sequence). Germline trimming cut 3 bases from V and 4 bases from J; bases unmatched to any gene: 5. The CDR3 runs 13 residues. This chain links TRBV20-1 with TRBJ1-2, with 7 bases matching TRBD1. The sample was blood. The TCR sequence derives from a woman aged 55-70 years in good health. The CDR3 region has the DNA TGCAGTGCTAGTGAGGACAGGAGCTATGGCTACACCTTC. This codes for CSASEDRSYGYTF.